The T cell receptor beta chain described here comes from a study of T-cell reconstitution after alpha-beta-depleted transplantation in children. Findings of the study overall: Newly produced T cells mostly provided counts and TCRbeta diversity after one year, as hyperexpanded clones declined. Surviving recipient T cells and thymic progenitors underlay high day-60 TCRbeta diversity in some patients. Reported findings indicate that, about two months after transplant, alpha-beta T cells came from several hundred expanded clones, which were derived from non-depleted graft cells.

Construction of the TCRbeta library involved unique molecular identifiers. TCRdb processed the PCR reads anew with MiXCR; each CDR3 protein has one entry. The sample yields around 490,000 distinct CDR3 sequences, roughly 11% seen once. V lost 4 bases and J 3 bases, leaving 13 bases between the germline ends. Germline-derived CDR1 and CDR2 are SGHDN and FVKESK. The CDR3 has 15 residues. Turning to this clonotype: The antigen remains undetermined.

The rearrangement uses TRBV14 and TRBJ1-5; D remains unclear. The sample in question was PBMCs, mostly from graft donor cells, obtained 180 days after TCRalphabeta/CD19-depleted stem cell transplant. This receptor was identified in a female patient aged 2-15 years who had a stem cell transplant for aplastic anemia, so the T cells may come from the graft donor. The CDR3 spells CASSLDAQFNQPQHF. CDR3 DNA sequence: TGTGCCAGCAGCCTAGACGCACAGTTCAATCAGCCCCAGCATTTT.